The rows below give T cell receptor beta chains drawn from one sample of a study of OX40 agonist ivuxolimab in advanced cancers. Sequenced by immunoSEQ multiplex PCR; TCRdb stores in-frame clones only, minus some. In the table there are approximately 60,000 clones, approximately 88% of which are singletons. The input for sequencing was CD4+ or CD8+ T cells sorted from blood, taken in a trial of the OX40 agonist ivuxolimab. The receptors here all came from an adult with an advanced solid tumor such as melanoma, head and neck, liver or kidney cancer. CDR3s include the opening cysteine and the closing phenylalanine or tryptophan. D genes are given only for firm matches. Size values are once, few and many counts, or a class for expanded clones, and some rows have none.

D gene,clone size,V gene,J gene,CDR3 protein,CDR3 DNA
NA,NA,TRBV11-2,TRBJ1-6,CASSLPSGGDNSPLHF,TGTGCCAGCAGCTTACCATCTGGGGGGGATAATTCACCCCTCCACTTT
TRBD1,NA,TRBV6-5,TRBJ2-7,CASRRQGGSYEQYF,TGTGCCAGCAGGCGACAGGGGGGCTCCTACGAGCAGTACTTC
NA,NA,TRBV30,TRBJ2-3,CAWRPGGRGDTQYF,TGTGCCTGGAGACCGGGGGGCCGGGGTGATACGCAGTATTTT
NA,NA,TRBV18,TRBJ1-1,CASSPSVNTEAFF,TGTGCCAGCTCACCAAGCGTGAACACTGAAGCTTTCTTT
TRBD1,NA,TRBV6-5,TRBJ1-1,CASSGTGRGAFF,TGTGCCAGCAGTGGGACAGGTCGGGGAGCTTTCTTT
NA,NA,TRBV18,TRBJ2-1,CASSLIGGSEQFF,TGTGCCAGCTCACTAATCGGCGGCAGTGAGCAGTTCTTC
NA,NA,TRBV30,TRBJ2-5,CAWTSAGYGSQYF,TGTGCCTGGACCTCGGCAGGGTACGGGTCCCAGTACTTC
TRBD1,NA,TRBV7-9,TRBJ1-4,CASSLTGRNEKLFF,TGTGCCAGCAGCCTGACAGGGAGGAATGAAAAACTGTTTTTT
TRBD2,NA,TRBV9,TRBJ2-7,CASSGYSGTEQYF,TGTGCCAGCAGCGGTTATAGCGGGACCGAGCAGTACTTC
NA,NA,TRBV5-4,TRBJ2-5,CASSLPGHKQETQYF,TGTGCCAGCAGCTTACCGGGACATAAACAAGAGACCCAGTACTTC
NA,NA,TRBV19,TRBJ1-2,CASSIAGVAYGYTF,TGTGCCAGTAGTATCGCAGGGGTTGCCTATGGCTACACCTTC
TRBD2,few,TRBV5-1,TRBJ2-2,CASSSTSGGNTGELFF,TGCGCCAGCAGCTCTACTAGCGGGGGGAACACCGGGGAGCTGTTTTTT
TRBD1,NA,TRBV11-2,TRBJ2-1,CASSSNRGSSYNEQFF,TGTGCCAGCAGCTCCAACAGGGGAAGCTCCTACAATGAGCAGTTCTTC
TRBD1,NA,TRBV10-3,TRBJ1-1,CAIRPTGTGENTEAFF,TGTGCCATCAGGCCCACCGGGACAGGGGAAAACACTGAAGCTTTCTTT
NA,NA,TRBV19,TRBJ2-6,CASSLYGGANVLTF,TGTGCCAGTAGTTTGTACGGTGGGGCCAACGTCCTGACTTTC
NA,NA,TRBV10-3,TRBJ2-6,CAISESFGDGSSGANVLTF,TGTGCCATCAGTGAGTCATTTGGGGACGGGTCCTCTGGGGCCAACGTCCTGACTTTC
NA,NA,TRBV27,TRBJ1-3,CASSFGDSGNTIYF,TGTGCCAGCAGTTTCGGGGACTCTGGAAACACCATATATTTT
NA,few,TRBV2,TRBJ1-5,CASSTREGPQHF,TGTGCCAGCAGCACACGGGAGGGGCCCCAGCATTTT
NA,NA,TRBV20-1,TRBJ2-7,CSARSGLEQYF,TGCAGTGCTAGATCAGGGCTCGAGCAGTACTTC
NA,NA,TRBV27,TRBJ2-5,CASSLKGSPIGTQYF,TGTGCCAGCAGTTTAAAAGGAAGTCCTATCGGGACCCAGTACTTC
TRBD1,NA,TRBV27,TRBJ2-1,CASSASLRDRSYNEQFF,TGTGCCAGCAGCGCCAGTCTAAGGGACAGGTCCTACAATGAGCAGTTCTTC
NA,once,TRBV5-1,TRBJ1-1,CASSYGENTEAFF,TGCGCCAGCAGTTACGGGGAGAACACTGAAGCTTTCTTT
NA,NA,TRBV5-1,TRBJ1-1,CASSLDGYVEAFF,TGCGCCAGCAGCTTGGATGGGTATGTTGAAGCTTTCTTT
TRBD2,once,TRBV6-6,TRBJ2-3,CASRGLDIDTQYF,TGTGCCAGCAGGGGACTAGATATAGATACGCAGTATTTT
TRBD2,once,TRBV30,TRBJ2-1,CAWRTSGAVSYNEQFF,TGTGCCTGGCGGACTAGCGGGGCAGTATCTTACAATGAGCAGTTCTTC
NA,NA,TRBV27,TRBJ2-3,CASSPRLDRDFTDTQYF,TGTGCCAGCAGTCCGAGACTTGACAGGGACTTCACAGATACGCAGTATTTT
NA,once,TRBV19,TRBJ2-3,CASSIAGGGGTDTQYF,TGTGCCAGTAGTATTGCTGGGGGCGGGGGCACAGATACGCAGTATTTT
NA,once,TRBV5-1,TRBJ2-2,CASSLGARDTGELFF,TGCGCCAGCAGCTTGGGGGCGCGGGACACCGGGGAGCTGTTTTTT
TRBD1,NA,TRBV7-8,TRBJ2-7,CASSLNQGATYEQYF,TGTGCCAGCAGCTTAAACCAGGGGGCTACCTACGAGCAGTACTTC
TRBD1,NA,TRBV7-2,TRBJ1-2,CASSRRQGFNYGYTF,TGTGCCAGCAGCCGTCGACAGGGTTTCAACTATGGCTACACCTTC
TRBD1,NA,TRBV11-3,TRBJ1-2,CASSLDFFTGGRSGYTF,TGTGCCAGCAGCTTAGATTTCTTCACAGGGGGAAGGAGTGGCTACACCTTC
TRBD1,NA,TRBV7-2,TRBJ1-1,CASRQGAGTEAFF,TGTGCCAGCAGACAGGGGGCGGGCACTGAAGCTTTCTTT
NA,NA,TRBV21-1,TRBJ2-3,CASSREDRGTDTQYF,TGTGCCAGCAGCCGAGAGGACCGAGGCACAGATACGCAGTATTTT
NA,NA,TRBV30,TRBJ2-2,CAWSWGDQGELFF,TGTGCCTGGAGTTGGGGGGATCAGGGGGAGCTGTTTTTT
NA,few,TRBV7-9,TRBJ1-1,CATSQGTEAFF,TGTGCCACTTCACAGGGCACTGAAGCTTTCTTT
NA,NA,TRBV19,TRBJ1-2,CASSIDSGHNYGYTF,TGTGCCAGTAGTATAGATTCGGGACATAACTATGGCTACACCTTC
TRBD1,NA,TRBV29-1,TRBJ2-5,CSVVLYRGRIKETQYF,TGCAGCGTTGTTCTATACAGGGGCAGGATCAAAGAGACCCAGTACTTC
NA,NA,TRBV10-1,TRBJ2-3,CASSYSTDTQYF,TGCGCCAGCAGTTATAGCACAGATACGCAGTATTTT